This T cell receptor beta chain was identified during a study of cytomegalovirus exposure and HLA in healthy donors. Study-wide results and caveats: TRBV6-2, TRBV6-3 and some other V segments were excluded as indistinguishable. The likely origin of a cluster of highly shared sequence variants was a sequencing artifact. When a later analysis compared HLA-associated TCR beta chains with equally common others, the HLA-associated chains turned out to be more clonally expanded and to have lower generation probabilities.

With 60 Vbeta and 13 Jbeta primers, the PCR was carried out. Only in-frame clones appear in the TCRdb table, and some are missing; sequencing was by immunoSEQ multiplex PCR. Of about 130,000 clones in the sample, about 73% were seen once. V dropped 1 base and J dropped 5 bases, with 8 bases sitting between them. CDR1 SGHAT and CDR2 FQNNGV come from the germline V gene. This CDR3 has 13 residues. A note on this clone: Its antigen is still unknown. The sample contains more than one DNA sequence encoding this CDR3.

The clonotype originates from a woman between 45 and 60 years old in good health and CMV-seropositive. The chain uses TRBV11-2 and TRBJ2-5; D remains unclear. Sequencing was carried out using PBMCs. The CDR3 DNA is TGTGCCAGCAGCTTAGCTAGTAAGGAGACCCAGTACTTC. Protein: CASSLASKETQYF.